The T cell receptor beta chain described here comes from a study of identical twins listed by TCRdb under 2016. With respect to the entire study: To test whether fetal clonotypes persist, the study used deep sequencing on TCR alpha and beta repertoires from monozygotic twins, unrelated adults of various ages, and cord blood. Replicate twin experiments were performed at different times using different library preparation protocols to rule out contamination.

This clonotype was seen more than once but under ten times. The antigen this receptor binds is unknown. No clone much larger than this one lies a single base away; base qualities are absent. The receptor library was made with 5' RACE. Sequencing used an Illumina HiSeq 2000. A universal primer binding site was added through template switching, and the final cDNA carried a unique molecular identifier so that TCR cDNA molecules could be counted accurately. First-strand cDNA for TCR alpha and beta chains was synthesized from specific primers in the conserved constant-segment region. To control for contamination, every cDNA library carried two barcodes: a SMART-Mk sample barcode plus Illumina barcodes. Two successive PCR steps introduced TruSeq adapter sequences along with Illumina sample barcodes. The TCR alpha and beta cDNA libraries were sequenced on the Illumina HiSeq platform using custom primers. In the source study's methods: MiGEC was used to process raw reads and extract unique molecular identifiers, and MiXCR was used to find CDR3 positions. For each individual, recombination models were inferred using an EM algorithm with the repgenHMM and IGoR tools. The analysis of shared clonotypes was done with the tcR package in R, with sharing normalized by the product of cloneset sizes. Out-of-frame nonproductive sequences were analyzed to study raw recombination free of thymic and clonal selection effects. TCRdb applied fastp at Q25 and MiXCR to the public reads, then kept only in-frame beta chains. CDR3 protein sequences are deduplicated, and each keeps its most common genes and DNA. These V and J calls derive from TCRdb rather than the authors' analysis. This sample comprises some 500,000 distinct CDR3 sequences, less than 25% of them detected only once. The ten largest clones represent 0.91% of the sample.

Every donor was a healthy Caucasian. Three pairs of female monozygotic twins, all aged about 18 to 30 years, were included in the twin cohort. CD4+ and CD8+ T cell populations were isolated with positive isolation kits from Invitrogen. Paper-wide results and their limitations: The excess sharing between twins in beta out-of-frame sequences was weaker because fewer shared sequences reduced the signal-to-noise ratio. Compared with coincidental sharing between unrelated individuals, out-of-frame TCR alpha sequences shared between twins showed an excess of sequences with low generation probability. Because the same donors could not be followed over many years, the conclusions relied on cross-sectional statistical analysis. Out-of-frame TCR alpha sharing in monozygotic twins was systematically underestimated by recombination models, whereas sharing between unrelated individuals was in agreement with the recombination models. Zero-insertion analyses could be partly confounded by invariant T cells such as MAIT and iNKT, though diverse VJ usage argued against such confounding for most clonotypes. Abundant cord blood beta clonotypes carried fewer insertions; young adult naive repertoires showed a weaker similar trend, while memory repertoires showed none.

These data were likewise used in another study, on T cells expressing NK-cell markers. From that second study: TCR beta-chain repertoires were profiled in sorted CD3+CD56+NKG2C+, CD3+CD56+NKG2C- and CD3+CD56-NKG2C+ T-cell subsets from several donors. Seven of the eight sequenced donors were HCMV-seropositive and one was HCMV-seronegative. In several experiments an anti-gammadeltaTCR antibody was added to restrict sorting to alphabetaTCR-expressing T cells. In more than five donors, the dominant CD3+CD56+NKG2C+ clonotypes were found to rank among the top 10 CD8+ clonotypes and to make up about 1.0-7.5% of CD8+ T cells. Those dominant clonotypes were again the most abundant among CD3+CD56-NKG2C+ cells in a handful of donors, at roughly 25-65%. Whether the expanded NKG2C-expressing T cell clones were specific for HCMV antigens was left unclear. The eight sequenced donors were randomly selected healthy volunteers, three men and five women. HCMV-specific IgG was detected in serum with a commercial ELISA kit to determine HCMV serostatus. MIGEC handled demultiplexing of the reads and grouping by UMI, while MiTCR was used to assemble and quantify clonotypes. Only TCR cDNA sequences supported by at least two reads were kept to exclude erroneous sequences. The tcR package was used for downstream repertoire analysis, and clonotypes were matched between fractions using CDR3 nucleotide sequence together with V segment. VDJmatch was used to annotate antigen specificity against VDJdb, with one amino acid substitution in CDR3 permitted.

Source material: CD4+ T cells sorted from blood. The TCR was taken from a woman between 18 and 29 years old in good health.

The encoded CDR3 is CASSASRAYNEQFF. The DNA sequence reads TGTGCCAGCAGTGCCAGCAGAGCCTACAATGAGCAGTTCTTC. Recombination linked TRBV6-1 to TRBJ2-1, with no D gene named confidently. CDR1 MNHNS and CDR2 SASEGT were looked up in the germline V gene. The cysteine opens and the phenylalanine closes a CDR3 of 14 amino acids. Left in the record is the CDR3 DNA by itself, 42 bases read in frame from the first base. Relative to germline, V is 4 bases shorter and J is 2 bases shorter, with 9 bases between their ends.